This T cell receptor (beta chain) derives from a study of response to subunit inactivated influenza vaccine. Study-wide results and limits: There was a suggestion from the authors that each seasonal influenza vaccination recruits few new T cells.

Germline lookup yields CDR1 SGHTA and CDR2 FQGNSA. CDR3 length equals 14 residues. V lost 1 base, J lost 6 bases, and 2 bases stayed unmatched. This clonotype showed up just a few times. Antigen specificity is unknown. Using its own MiXCR run on the RT-PCR reads, TCRdb lists one record per CDR3 protein. The sample has fewer than 750,000 distinct CDR3 sequences, around 13% seen once; the top ten hold approximately 12%. Sequencing used PBMCs from blood, obtained 12 days after vaccination. The genes are TRBV7-2 and TRBJ2-1; 8 bases agree with TRBD2. The sequence derives from a man aged 45-65 years who received an inactivated influenza vaccine. For the CDR3, the DNA is TGTGCCAGCAGCTTAGTCGGGGGGGTCAATGAGCAGTTCTTC. This encodes CASSLVGGVNEQFF.